This T cell receptor (beta chain) came from a study of identical twins. Whole-study findings and limits: Part of the zero-insertion signal could reflect confounding by invariant MAIT and iNKT cells. The more abundant beta clonotypes in cord blood had fewer insertions, and memory repertoires did not show this.

Per germline, CDR1 KGHSH and CDR2 LQKENI. The CDR3 covers 15 residues. Trimming at V came to 3 bases and at J to 4 bases, leaving 2 bases not matched to a gene. As for this clonotype: Its antigen is not identified.

Unique molecular identifiers were present on the cDNA, which also gained a universal primer site by template switching. Each CDR3 protein gets one entry after TCRdb re-called the 5' RACE reads with MiXCR. The sample holds about 450,000 distinct CDR3 sequences, 15% to 20% seen once. The J gene is TRBJ2-2, the V gene TRBV18; 10 positions match TRBD2. The sequenced sample was naive T cells sorted from blood. This receptor was taken from a man over 45 in good health. Here the CDR3 reads CASSPGLAITGELFF. The CDR3 DNA reads as TGTGCCAGCTCACCGGGACTAGCGATCACCGGGGAGCTGTTTTTT. The whole variable domain, filled in from reference TRBV18 and TRBJ2-2, reads NAGVMQNPRHLVRRRGQEARLRCSPMKGHSHVYWYRQLPEEGLKFMVYLQKENIIDESGMPKERFSAEFPKEGPSILRIQQVVRGDSAAYFCASSPGLAITGELFFGEGSRLTVL.